This TCR beta chain was captured by sequencing in a study of neurological immune-mediated disorders. In this sample, this clonotype is medium-sized. The V and J ends lost 6 bases and 3 bases, in that order; junction bases with no gene match: 8. The CDR3 covers 15 residues. The authors made cDNA by 5'RACE with 10-nucleotide random UMIs. Every sequencing run returned over 190 million TCR-beta sequences, which were derived from 15-18 subjects. One entry per CDR3 protein, called by TCRdb with MiXCR from the 5' RACE reads. The sample records 95,000 to 110,000 distinct CDR3 sequences, approximately 10% being singletons. Regarding time point: longitudinal time-point 3. Unsorted libraries used 2 million PBMCs kept at -80 degrees C.

What was sequenced was PBMCs. This chain uses TRBV12-3 or TRBV12-4 with TRBJ2-5; 9 nucleotides agree with TRBD2. This clonotype was sampled from a female donor with HTLV-1-associated myelopathy (HAM/TSP). The CDR3 loop reads CASSSGGGAEETQYF. CDR3 sequence (DNA): TGTGCCAGCAGCTCAGGCGGGGGGGCAGAAGAGACCCAGTACTTC.